A selection of T cell receptor beta chains follows, all from one sample in a study of CD8 T cells in Susac syndrome. TCRdb re-called the immunoSEQ multiplex PCR reads with MiXCR, one entry per CDR3 protein. Of about 290,000 distinct CDR3 sequences in the sample, around 91% were seen once. Material: CD8+ T cells from PBMCs. The receptors were gathered from a human donor with multiple sclerosis. Both conserved end residues are part of each CDR3. A D gene is named only where the DNA matches it firmly. Only part of the rows carry a size: once, few, many, or a class if the clone is expanded.

.	TRBV20-1	TRBJ2-2	.	TGCAGTGCTAGAGAGTGGACCGGGGAGCTGTTTTTT	CSAREWTGELFF
.	TRBV4-3	TRBJ1-1	.	TGCGCCAGCAGCCAAGTCGAAGGAAACACTGAAGCTTTCTTT	CASSQVEGNTEAFF
.	TRBV27	TRBJ1-2	.	TGTGCCAGCAGCGCCGCGGGACACTTTAACTATGGCTACACCTTC	CASSAAGHFNYGYTF
.	TRBV28	TRBJ2-2	.	TGTGCCAGCAGTTTTGGGAACACCGGGGAGCTGTTTTTT	CASSFGNTGELFF
.	TRBV29-1	TRBJ1-1	.	TGCAGCACAACCGGGCCAACAGGGAACTCGGACACTGAAGCTTTCTTT	CSTTGPTGNSDTEAFF
.	TRBV4-1	TRBJ2-7	.	TGCGCCAGCAGCCAAGGTGTTCCCTACGAGCAGTACTTC	CASSQGVPYEQYF
.	TRBV28	TRBJ2-3	.	TGTGCCAGCTCCGGTGGGGCTAGCACAGATACGCAGTATTTT	CASSGGASTDTQYF
.	TRBV6-5	TRBJ2-3	.	TGTGCCAGCAGTTACGCGAGTACAGATACGCAGTATTTT	CASSYASTDTQYF
TRBD2	TRBV6-1	TRBJ2-2	.	TGTGCCAGCAGTGTACTAGCGGGAGAGGACGGGGAGCTGTTTTTT	CASSVLAGEDGELFF
.	TRBV5-6	TRBJ1-1	.	TGTGCCAGCAGCTTGGAGGTGTCGGGGTGGGGGACTGAAGCTTTCTTT	CASSLEVSGWGTEAFF
.	TRBV28	TRBJ2-5	.	TGTGCCAGCAGTTCCACAGCGGAAGAAGAGACCCAGTACTTC	CASSSTAEEETQYF
.	TRBV2	TRBJ1-3	few	TGTGCCAGCAGGGACAGCTCTGGAAACACCATATATTTT	CASRDSSGNTIYF
TRBD1	TRBV13	TRBJ1-2	.	TGTGCCAGCAGCTTCACTTCCCGACAGGGGGGAGGCGGCTACACCTTC	CASSFTSRQGGGGYTF
TRBD1	TRBV2	TRBJ2-7	.	TGTGCCAGCAGTGCCGGGACAGCAACCTACGAGCAGTACTTC	CASSAGTATYEQYF
.	TRBV7-2	TRBJ2-6	.	TGTGCCAGCAGCTTATGGGGGACAGGGGCCAACGTCCTGACTTTC	CASSLWGTGANVLTF
.	TRBV27	TRBJ2-3	once	TGTGCCAGCAGTTTGTCTCGGCTAGGCTCCGATACGCAGTATTTT	CASSLSRLGSDTQYF
.	TRBV9	TRBJ1-1	.	TGTGCCAGCAGCGGAAACAACAGGAACCCGAACACTGAAGCTTTCTTT	CASSGNNRNPNTEAFF
TRBD1	TRBV6-5	TRBJ2-7	few	TGTGCCAGCAGTTACGGACAGGGGGTTCTGTACGAGCAGTACTTC	CASSYGQGVLYEQYF
.	TRBV4-2	TRBJ2-7	.	TGTGCCAGCAGCCACCATGCCTACGAGCAGTACTTC	CASSHHAYEQYF
.	TRBV29-1	TRBJ1-4	.	TGCAGCGTTGAAGACTATTCCTCTGCAACTAATGAAAAACTGTTTTTT	CSVEDYSSATNEKLFF
.	TRBV19	TRBJ2-3	few	TGTGCCAGTAGTGTCGGATTAGATACGCAGTATTTT	CASSVGLDTQYF
.	TRBV6-1	TRBJ2-4	few	TGTGCCAGCAGCGGACACAGTACCAAAAACATTCAGTACTTC	CASSGHSTKNIQYF
.	TRBV20-1	TRBJ2-1	once	TGCAGTGCTAGAGATTGGTCAAATGAGCAGTTCTTC	CSARDWSNEQFF
.	TRBV7-9	TRBJ2-5	.	TGTGCCAGCATGGAGGGTCTGTTGGAGACCCAGTACTTC	CASMEGLLETQYF
.	TRBV7-9	TRBJ1-4	.	TGTGCCAGCAGCTTAATTCAGGGAGGGGACGAAAAACTGTTTTTT	CASSLIQGGDEKLFF
TRBD2	TRBV28	TRBJ2-3	few	TGTGCCAGCACCCTAGCGGGAGCAGATACGCAGTATTTT	CASTLAGADTQYF
.	TRBV7-3	TRBJ2-3	.	TGTGCCAGCAGCTCGGGCAGTACGCAGTATTTT	CASSSGSTQYF
TRBD2	TRBV6-2/TRBV6-3	TRBJ2-5	.	TGTGCCAGCAGTTACTTGAGGGAGGGCGCCGCGGAGACCCAGTACTTC	CASSYLREGAAETQYF
.	TRBV28	TRBJ2-5	.	TGTGCCAGTCGAGAACTGACAGGACTCCAGACCCAGTACTTC	CASRELTGLQTQYF
.	TRBV20-1	TRBJ2-1	.	TGCAGTGCTAGAGATATGGTAGGGACAAGCAATGAGCAGTTCTTC	CSARDMVGTSNEQFF
.	TRBV29-1	TRBJ2-1	.	TGCAGCGACACGGCGCTAGGTTCGCCCTACAATGAGCAGTTCTTC	CSDTALGSPYNEQFF
TRBD1	TRBV13	TRBJ1-4	.	TGTGCCAGCAGCGACCGACAGGGGACCACTGAAAAACTGTTTTTT	CASSDRQGTTEKLFF
.	TRBV11-2	TRBJ2-1	few	TGTGCCAGCAGTGTAGGGTCCGATGAGCAGTTCTTC	CASSVGSDEQFF
TRBD2	TRBV20-1	TRBJ2-5	.	TGCAGTGCTATCCAGCGGGGCCGAGGGGAGACCCAGTACTTC	CSAIQRGRGETQYF
.	TRBV5-1	TRBJ2-2	.	TGCGCCAGCAGCCGAATAACGGGAGCGACCGGGGAGCTGTTTTTT	CASSRITGATGELFF
.	TRBV20-1	TRBJ2-5	.	TGCAGTGCTAGCCCACCGTACCAAGAGACCCAGTACTTC	CSASPPYQETQYF
.	TRBV28	TRBJ2-3	.	TGTGCCAGCACTCCCGGGTTTAGCACAGATACGCAGTATTTT	CASTPGFSTDTQYF
TRBD2	TRBV3-1	TRBJ2-1	.	TGTGCCAGCAGCCAAGAAATCGGCGGGAGTCTTAACAATGAGCAGTTCTTC	CASSQEIGGSLNNEQFF
.	TRBV27	TRBJ1-2	.	TGTGCCAGCAGTTTAAACGCGGGCTATGGCTACACCTTC	CASSLNAGYGYTF
TRBD1	TRBV20-1	TRBJ2-5	.	TGCAGTGCACCTTCAACCGGGACAGAGGAAAGCCGACGAGGGACCCAGTACTTC	CSAPSTGTEESRRGTQYF
.	TRBV10-3	TRBJ2-5	.	TGTGCGATCGGGGAAAAATCTAGCGCGGTCCAACGGACCCAGTACTTC	CAIGEKSSAVQRTQYF
TRBD1	TRBV15	TRBJ2-7	.	TGTGCCACCAGCAGAGATCCAGACAGGGACCTTTACGAGCAGTACTTC	CATSRDPDRDLYEQYF
.	TRBV4-3	TRBJ2-3	.	TGCGCCAGCAGCCAAGATTGGCCAGGGGAGATGGCAGATACGCAGTATTTT	CASSQDWPGEMADTQYF
.	TRBV4-3	TRBJ2-1	once	TGCGCCAGCAGCCAAGGAAAATCGGGGTTTTACAATGAGCAGTTCTTC	CASSQGKSGFYNEQFF
TRBD2	TRBV2	TRBJ2-2	.	TGTGCCAGCAGTGAGTCGACTAGCGAGTCGAACACCGGGGAGCTGTTTTTT	CASSESTSESNTGELFF
.	TRBV20-1	TRBJ2-1	.	TGCAGTGCTAGAGAGCCGAGCTCCTACAATGAGCAGTTCTTC	CSAREPSSYNEQFF
.	TRBV7-9	TRBJ2-1	few	TGTGCCAGCAGCCCTTCCGGGACACATGAGCAGTTCTTC	CASSPSGTHEQFF
.	TRBV19	TRBJ2-1	few	TGTGCCAGTTCTTTAGTCTCCTACAATGAGCAGTTCTTC	CASSLVSYNEQFF
TRBD2	TRBV28	TRBJ2-3	.	TGTGCCAGCAGTTCCCGGGCGCTAGCGGGCCCGGATACGCAGTATTTT	CASSSRALAGPDTQYF
TRBD1	TRBV9	TRBJ1-2	once	TGTGCCAGCGGCATAGGGACAGCTTATGGCTACACCTTC	CASGIGTAYGYTF
.	TRBV30	TRBJ2-2	once	TGTGCCTGGACCCACCTGGGGCAGGACACCGGGGAGCTGTTTTTT	CAWTHLGQDTGELFF